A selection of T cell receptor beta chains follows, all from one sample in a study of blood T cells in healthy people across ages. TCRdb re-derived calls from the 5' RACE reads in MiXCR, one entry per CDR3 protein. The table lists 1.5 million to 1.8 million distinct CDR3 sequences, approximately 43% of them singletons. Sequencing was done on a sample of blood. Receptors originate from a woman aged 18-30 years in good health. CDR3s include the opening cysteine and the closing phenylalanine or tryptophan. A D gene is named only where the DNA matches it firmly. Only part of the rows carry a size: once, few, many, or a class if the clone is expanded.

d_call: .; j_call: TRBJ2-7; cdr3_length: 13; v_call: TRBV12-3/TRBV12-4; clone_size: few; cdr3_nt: TGTGCCAGCAGCCCCTCACAAGGAAACAAGCAGTACTTC; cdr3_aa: CASSPSQGNKQYF
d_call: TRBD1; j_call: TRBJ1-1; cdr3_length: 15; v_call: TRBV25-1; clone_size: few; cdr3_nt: TGTGCCAGCAGTGAATTTCCCGGGACAGGGGACCAAGCTTTCTTT; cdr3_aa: CASSEFPGTGDQAFF
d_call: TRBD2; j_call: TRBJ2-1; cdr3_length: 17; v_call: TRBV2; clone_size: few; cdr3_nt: TGTGCCAGCAAGCTTCGCGGGGGGGCCAGCTCCTACAATGAGCAGTTCTTC; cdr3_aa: CASKLRGGASSYNEQFF
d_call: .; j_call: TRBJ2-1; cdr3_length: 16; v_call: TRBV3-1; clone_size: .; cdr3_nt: TGTGCCAGCAGCCAGAGATCTGGGCCTTCCTACAATGAGCAGTTCTTC; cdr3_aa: CASSQRSGPSYNEQFF
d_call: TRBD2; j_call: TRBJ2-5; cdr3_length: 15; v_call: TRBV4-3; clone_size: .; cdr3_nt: TGCGCCAGCAGCCAACGACTAGCGGGCTACAATGAGCAGTACTTC; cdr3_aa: CASSQRLAGYNEQYF
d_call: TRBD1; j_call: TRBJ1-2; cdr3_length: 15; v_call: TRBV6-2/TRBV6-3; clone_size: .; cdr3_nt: TGTGCCAGCAGTCAACAGGGGTTGGTCGGCTATGGCTACACCTTC; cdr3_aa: CASSQQGLVGYGYTF
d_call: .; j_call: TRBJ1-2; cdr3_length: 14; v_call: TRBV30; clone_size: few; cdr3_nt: TGTGCCTGGAGTCCCCTGGTCAGGGACTATGGCTACACCTTC; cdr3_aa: CAWSPLVRDYGYTF
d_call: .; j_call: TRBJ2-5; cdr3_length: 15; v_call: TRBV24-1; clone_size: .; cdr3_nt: TGTGCCACCAGTGACCCAGGACTTCTCCAAGAGACCCAGTACTTC; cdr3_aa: CATSDPGLLQETQYF
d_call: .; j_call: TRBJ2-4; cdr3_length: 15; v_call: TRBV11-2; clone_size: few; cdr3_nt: TGTGCCAGCAGCTTAGATGTACAGGGCTTTAGCATTCAGTACTTC; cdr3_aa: CASSLDVQGFSIQYF
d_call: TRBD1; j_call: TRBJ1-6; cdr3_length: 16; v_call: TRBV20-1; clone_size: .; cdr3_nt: TGCAGTGCTAGAGTGGACAGGAGGCTAGGGGATTCGCCCCTCCACTTT; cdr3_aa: CSARVDRRLGDSPLHF
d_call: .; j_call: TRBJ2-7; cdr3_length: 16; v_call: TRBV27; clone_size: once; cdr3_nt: TGTGCCAGCAGTTTAATTTGGCGCGGGGATGGGTACGAGCAGTACTTC; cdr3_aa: CASSLIWRGDGYEQYF
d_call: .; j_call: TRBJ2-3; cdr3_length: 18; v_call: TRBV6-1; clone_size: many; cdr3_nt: TGTGCCAGCTCTGCCTTGAGCCCCATCCGGGAGTTGACAGATACGCAGTATTTT; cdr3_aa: CASSALSPIRELTDTQYF
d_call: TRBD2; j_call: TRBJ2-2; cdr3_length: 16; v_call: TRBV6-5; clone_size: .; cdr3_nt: TGTGCCAGCAGTTACCGAGGCGCGGGAGGAACCGGGGAGCTGTTTTTT; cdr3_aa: CASSYRGAGGTGELFF
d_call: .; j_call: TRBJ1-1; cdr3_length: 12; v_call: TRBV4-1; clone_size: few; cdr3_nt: TGCGCCAGCAGCCAGGGCGGGGAAGAGGCTTTCTTT; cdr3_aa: CASSQGGEEAFF